This T cell receptor (beta chain) was obtained from a study of T cells in Graves' hyperthyroidism and ophthalmopathy. It was RNA transcripts that yielded the amplified TCR beta CDR3 regions. HTBI primers drove first-round RT-PCR of the TCR CDR3. TCRdb ran MiXCR on the multiplex PCR reads and lists one entry per CDR3 protein. The sample has a few hundred thousand distinct CDR3 sequences, just over 45% seen once. The CDR3 runs 13 residues. The V and J ends lost 4 bases and 8 bases respectively, with 9 bases between them. Germline CDR1 is SGHTA and CDR2 is FQGTGA. Sequencing input: peripheral blood or thyroid tissue (not recorded which). The source is a woman younger than 35 with Graves' hyperthyroidism. The chain links TRBV7-3 to TRBJ1-6; tentatively, D is TRBD1 (5 bases). The CDR3 loop reads CASSSRGYSPLHF. In nucleotides, the CDR3 is TGTGCCAGCAGCTCAAGGGGCTATTCACCCCTCCACTTT.